A selection of T cell receptor beta chains follows, all from one sample in a study of T cell responses to AZD1222 COVID-19 vaccine. The table came from immunoSEQ multiplex PCR; TCRdb's copy has only in-frame clones and leaves some out. The profile shows around 130,000 clones, roughly 87% of them singletons. The material was peripheral blood, obtained on day 0 of AZD1222 vaccination. The receptors were sampled from an adult in good health. The CDR3 runs from the conserved cysteine through the conserved F or W. Fields, in order: D gene, J gene, clone size, V gene, CDR3 protein, CDR3 DNA. The D gene is left open where the match is weak. Size tells how often a clone was seen (once, few, many) or the class of an expanded clone, and some rows leave it out.

NA	TRBJ2-7	NA	TRBV15	CATSRDSKTAYEQYF	TGTGCCACCAGCAGAGATAGTAAGACGGCCTACGAGCAGTACTTC
TRBD2	TRBJ2-1	NA	TRBV19	CASSPLGGANSEQFF	TGTGCCAGTAGCCCGCTGGGAGGGGCCAACAGTGAGCAGTTCTTC
NA	TRBJ1-3	NA	TRBV9	CASSPTDSLLSGNTIYF	TGTGCCAGCAGCCCGACGGACAGCTTACTCTCTGGAAACACCATATATTTT
NA	TRBJ1-3	NA	TRBV10-3	CAISDRGISGNTIYF	TGTGCCATCAGTGATAGGGGGATCTCTGGAAACACCATATATTTT
NA	TRBJ1-5	NA	TRBV7-8	CASSLGPGTDSNQPQHF	TGTGCCAGCAGCTTAGGTCCCGGGACGGACAGCAATCAGCCCCAGCATTTT
NA	TRBJ1-1	NA	TRBV12-3/TRBV12-4	CASSLGVYTEAFF	TGTGCCAGCAGTTTGGGGGTATACACTGAAGCTTTCTTT
NA	TRBJ2-7	NA	TRBV6-5	CASSYGSTGSYEQYF	TGTGCCAGCAGTTACGGGTCGACAGGCTCCTACGAGCAGTACTTC
NA	TRBJ2-5	NA	TRBV4-1	CASSQSRGSTRDQETQYF	TGCGCCAGCAGCCAGTCGCGGGGCTCGACTAGGGACCAAGAGACCCAGTACTTC
NA	TRBJ1-3	NA	TRBV19	CASTAGTAGNTIYF	TGTGCCAGTACCGCCGGGACCGCAGGAAACACCATATATTTT
NA	TRBJ1-1	NA	TRBV21-1	CASSRPPGGSGTEAFF	TGTGCCAGCAGTCGCCCCCCAGGGGGGTCGGGTACTGAAGCTTTCTTT
NA	TRBJ1-1	once	TRBV29-1	CSVERNTEAFF	TGCAGCGTTGAGAGGAACACTGAAGCTTTCTTT
TRBD1	TRBJ1-5	NA	TRBV6-6	CASSPNYRGRDQPQHF	TGTGCCAGCAGCCCAAATTACAGGGGGCGGGATCAGCCCCAGCATTTT
NA	TRBJ2-3	once	TRBV6-1	CASSEWRKGGIDTQYF	TGTGCCAGCAGTGAATGGCGTAAGGGGGGAATAGATACGCAGTATTTT
NA	TRBJ2-6	NA	TRBV7-8	CASSLFTGRKTLHSGANVLTF	TGTGCCAGCAGCTTATTTACGGGCAGGAAGACCCTTCATTCAGGGGCCAACGTCCTGACTTTC
NA	TRBJ2-2	NA	TRBV19	CASSTGTVNTGELFF	TGTGCCAGTAGTACCGGGACTGTGAACACCGGGGAGCTGTTTTTT
NA	TRBJ2-7	NA	TRBV11-2	CASSLDLVRSYEQYF	TGTGCCAGCAGCTTAGATCTTGTCAGATCCTACGAGCAGTACTTC
NA	TRBJ2-5	NA	TRBV7-2	CASSMTRREETQYF	TGTGCCAGCAGCATGACTAGGCGGGAAGAGACCCAGTACTTC
NA	TRBJ1-3	NA	TRBV4-1	CASSQGPGNSGNTIYF	TGCGCCAGCAGCCAAGGACCAGGGAACTCTGGAAACACCATATATTTT
TRBD1	TRBJ1-5	NA	TRBV6-2/TRBV6-3	CASSARQGVQPQHF	TGTGCCAGCAGTGCTCGACAGGGGGTTCAGCCCCAGCATTTT
NA	TRBJ1-3	NA	TRBV6-2/TRBV6-3	CASSWELFSGNTIYF	TGTGCCAGCAGTTGGGAGCTGTTCTCTGGAAACACCATATATTTT
TRBD1	TRBJ1-4	NA	TRBV28	CASSFSWGDRGAGGEKLFF	TGTGCCAGCAGTTTTTCGTGGGGGGACAGGGGAGCCGGAGGTGAAAAACTGTTTTTT
NA	TRBJ1-3	NA	TRBV7-9	CASSPQGTSGNTIYF	TGTGCCAGCAGTCCGCAGGGCACCTCTGGAAACACCATATATTTT
NA	TRBJ2-7	NA	TRBV24-1	CATSDPQASPYEQYF	TGTGCCACCAGTGACCCTCAGGCTAGCCCCTACGAGCAGTACTTC
NA	TRBJ2-5	NA	TRBV12-3/TRBV12-4	CASSRPPVETQYF	TGTGCCAGCAGTAGACCCCCCGTAGAGACCCAGTACTTC
NA	TRBJ2-5	NA	TRBV3-1/TRBV3-2	CASSQASSQTQYF	TGTGCCAGCAGCCAAGCGAGTTCTCAGACCCAGTACTTC
NA	TRBJ2-1	NA	TRBV7-9	CASSPPLALSWAYNEQFF	TGTGCCAGCAGTCCCCCCCTAGCGCTATCATGGGCCTACAATGAGCAGTTCTTC
NA	TRBJ2-7	NA	TRBV4-1	CASSQVHGGPLYEQYF	TGCGCCAGCAGCCAGGTTCATGGGGGTCCCCTCTACGAGCAGTACTTC
NA	TRBJ1-1	NA	TRBV28	CASSGTIPLNTEAFF	TGTGCCAGCAGTGGGACGATTCCTCTGAACACTGAAGCTTTCTTT
TRBD1	TRBJ2-7	NA	TRBV18	CASSPKRTGGAEQYF	TGTGCCAGCTCACCAAAGAGGACAGGGGGCGCCGAGCAGTACTTC
NA	TRBJ1-6	once	TRBV19	CASSPTGGRNSPLHF	TGTGCCAGTAGCCCTACGGGAGGGCGCAATTCACCCCTCCACTTT
TRBD1	TRBJ1-2	NA	TRBV7-9	CASSLRGTGTYGYTF	TGTGCCAGCAGCTTAAGGGGGACAGGGACCTATGGCTACACCTTC
TRBD1	TRBJ2-3	NA	TRBV28	CASKGTGGPDTQYF	TGTGCCAGCAAAGGGACAGGGGGGCCAGATACGCAGTATTTT
NA	TRBJ1-2	once	TRBV11-2	CASTGQGGGWTYGYTF	TGTGCCAGCACCGGGCAAGGGGGAGGTTGGACCTATGGCTACACCTTC
TRBD1	TRBJ1-1	NA	TRBV18	CASSNGQGNTEAFF	TGTGCCAGCTCAAACGGACAGGGAAACACTGAAGCTTTCTTT
TRBD1	TRBJ2-3	NA	TRBV11-2	CASTWGQRSTDTQYF	TGTGCCAGCACGTGGGGACAGAGATCCACAGATACGCAGTATTTT